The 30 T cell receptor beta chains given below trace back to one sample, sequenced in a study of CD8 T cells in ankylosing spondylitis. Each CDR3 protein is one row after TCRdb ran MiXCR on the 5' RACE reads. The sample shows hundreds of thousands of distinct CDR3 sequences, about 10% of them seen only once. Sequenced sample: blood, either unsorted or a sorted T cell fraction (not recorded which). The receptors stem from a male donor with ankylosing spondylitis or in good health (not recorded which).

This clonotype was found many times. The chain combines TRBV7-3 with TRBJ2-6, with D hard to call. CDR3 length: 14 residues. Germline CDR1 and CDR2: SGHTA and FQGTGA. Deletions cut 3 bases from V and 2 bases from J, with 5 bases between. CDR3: CASSFNAGANVLTF. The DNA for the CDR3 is TGTGCCAGCAGCTTTAACGCTGGGGCCAACGTCCTGACTTTC.

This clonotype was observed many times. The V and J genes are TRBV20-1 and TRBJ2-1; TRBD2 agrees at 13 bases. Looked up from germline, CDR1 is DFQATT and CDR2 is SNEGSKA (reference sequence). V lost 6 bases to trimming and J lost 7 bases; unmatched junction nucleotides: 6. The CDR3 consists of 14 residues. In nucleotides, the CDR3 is TGCAGTGCCCAACTAGCGGGGGGGCCGAATGAGCAGTTCTTC. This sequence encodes CSAQLAGGPNEQFF.

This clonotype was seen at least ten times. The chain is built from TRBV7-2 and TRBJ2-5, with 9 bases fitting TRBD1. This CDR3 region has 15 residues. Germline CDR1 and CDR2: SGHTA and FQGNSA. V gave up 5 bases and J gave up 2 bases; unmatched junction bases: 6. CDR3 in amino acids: CASSPNRGLQETQYF. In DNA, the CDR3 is TGTGCCAGCAGCCCGAACAGGGGGCTGCAAGAGACCCAGTACTTC.

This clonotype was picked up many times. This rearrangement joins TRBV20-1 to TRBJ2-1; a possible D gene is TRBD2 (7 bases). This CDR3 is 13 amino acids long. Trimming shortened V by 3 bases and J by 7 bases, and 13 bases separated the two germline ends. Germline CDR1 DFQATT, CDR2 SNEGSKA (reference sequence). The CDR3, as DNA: TGCAGTGCTAGTGGGGGGGGGGCAAATGAGCAGTTCTTC. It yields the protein CSASGGGANEQFF.

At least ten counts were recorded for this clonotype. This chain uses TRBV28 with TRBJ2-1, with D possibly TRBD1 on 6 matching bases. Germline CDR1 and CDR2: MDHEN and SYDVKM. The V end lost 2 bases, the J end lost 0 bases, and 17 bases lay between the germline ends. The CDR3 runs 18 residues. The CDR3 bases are TGTGCCAGCAGTTTACCCTCGACAGGATTCAGCTCCTACAATGAGCAGTTCTTC. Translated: CASSLPSTGFSSYNEQFF.

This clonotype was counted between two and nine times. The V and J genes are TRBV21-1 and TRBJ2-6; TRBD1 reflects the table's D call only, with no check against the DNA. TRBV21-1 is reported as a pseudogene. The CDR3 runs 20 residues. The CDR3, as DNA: TGTGCCAGCAGCAAAGGTGGACAGGGGGCGCCAAGCTCTGGGGCCAACGTCCTGACTTTC. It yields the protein CASSKGGQGAPSSGANVLTF.

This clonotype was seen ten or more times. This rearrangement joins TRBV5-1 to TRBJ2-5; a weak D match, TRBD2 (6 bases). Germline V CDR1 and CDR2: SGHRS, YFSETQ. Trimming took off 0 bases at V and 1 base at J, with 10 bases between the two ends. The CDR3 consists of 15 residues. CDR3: CASSLGGVPQETQYF. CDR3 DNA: TGCGCCAGCAGCTTGGGCGGGGTCCCCCAAGAGACCCAGTACTTC.

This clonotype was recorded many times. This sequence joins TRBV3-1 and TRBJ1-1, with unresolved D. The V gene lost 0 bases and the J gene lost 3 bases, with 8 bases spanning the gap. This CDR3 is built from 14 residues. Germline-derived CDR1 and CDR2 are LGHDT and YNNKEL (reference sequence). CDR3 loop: CASSQDLGYTEAFF. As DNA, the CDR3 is TGTGCCAGCAGCCAAGATCTCGGGTACACTGAAGCTTTCTTT.

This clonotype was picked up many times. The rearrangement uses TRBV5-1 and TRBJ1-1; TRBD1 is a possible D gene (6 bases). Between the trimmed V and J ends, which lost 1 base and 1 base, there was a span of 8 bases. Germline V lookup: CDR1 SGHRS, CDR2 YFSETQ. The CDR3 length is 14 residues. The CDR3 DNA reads TGCGCCAGCAGCTTGAACAGGGCGAACACTGAAGCTTTCTTT. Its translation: CASSLNRANTEAFF.

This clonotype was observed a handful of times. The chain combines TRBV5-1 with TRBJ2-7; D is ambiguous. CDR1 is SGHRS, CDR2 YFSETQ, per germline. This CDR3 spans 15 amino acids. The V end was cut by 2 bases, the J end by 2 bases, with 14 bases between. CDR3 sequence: CASSFDPGQTYEQYF. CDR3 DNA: TGCGCCAGCAGCTTCGACCCGGGCCAGACCTACGAGCAGTACTTC.

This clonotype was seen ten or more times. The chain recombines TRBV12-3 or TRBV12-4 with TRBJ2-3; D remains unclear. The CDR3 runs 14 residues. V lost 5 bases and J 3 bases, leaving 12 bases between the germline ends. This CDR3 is CASSGDGWTDTQYF. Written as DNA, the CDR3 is TGTGCCAGCAGTGGGGATGGGTGGACAGATACGCAGTATTTT.

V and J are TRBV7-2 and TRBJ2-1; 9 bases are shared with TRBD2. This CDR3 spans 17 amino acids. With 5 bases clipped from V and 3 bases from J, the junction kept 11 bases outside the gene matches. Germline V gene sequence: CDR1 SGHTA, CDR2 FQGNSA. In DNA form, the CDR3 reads TGTGCCAGCAGCGCCGTGGGCGGGGGGGCCAACTACAATGAGCAGTTCTTC. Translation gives CASSAVGGGANYNEQFF.

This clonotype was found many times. The CDR3 DNA reads TGTGCCAGCCTCTCACCGGGTAGCACAGATACGCAGTATTTT. This gives the protein CASLSPGSTDTQYF. The rearrangement links TRBV4-2 to TRBJ2-3; no definite D call. Per germline, CDR1 LGHNA and CDR2 YNFKEQ. The CDR3 runs to 14 residues. Trimming stripped 8 bases from V and 0 bases from J, with 12 bases between.

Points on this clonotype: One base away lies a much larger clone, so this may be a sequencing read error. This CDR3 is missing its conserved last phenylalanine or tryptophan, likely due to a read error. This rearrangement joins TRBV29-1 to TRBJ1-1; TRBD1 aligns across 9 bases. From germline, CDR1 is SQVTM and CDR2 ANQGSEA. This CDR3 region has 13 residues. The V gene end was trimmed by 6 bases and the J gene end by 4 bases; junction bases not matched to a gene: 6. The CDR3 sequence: CSVHTTGGTEAFC. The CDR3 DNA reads TGCAGCGTACATACGACAGGGGGCACTGAAGCTTTCTGT.

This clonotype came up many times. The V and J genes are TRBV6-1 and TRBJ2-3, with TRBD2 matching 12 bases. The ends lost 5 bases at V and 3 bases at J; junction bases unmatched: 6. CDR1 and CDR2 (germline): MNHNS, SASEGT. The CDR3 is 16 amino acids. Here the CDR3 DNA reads TGTGCCAGCAGTCCAAGGACTAGCGGGGAAACAGATACGCAGTATTTT. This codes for CASSPRTSGETDTQYF.

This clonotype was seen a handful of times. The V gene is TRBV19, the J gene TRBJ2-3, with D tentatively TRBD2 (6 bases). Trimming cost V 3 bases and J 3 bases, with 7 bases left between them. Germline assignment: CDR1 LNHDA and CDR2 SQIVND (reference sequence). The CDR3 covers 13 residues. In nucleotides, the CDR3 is TGTGCCAGTAGTATGAGCGGGACAGATACGCAGTATTTT. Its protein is CASSMSGTDTQYF.

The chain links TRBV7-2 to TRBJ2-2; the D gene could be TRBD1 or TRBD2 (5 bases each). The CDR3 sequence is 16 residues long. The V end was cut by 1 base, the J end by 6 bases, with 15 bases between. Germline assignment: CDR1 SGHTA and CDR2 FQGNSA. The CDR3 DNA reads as TGTGCCAGCAGCTTAGAACCGGGGCCAGTTTCCGGGGAGCTGTTTTTT. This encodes CASSLEPGPVSGELFF.

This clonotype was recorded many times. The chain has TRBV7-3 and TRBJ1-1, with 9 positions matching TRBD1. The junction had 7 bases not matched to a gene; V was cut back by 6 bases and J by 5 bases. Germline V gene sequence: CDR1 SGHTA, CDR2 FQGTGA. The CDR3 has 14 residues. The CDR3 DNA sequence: TGTGCCAGCAGTCTGACAGGGGGGCCGACTGAAGCTTTCTTT. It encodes CASSLTGGPTEAFF.

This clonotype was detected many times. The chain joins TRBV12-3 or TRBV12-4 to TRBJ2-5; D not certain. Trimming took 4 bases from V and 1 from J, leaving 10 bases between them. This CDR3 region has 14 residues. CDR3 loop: CASSSPPSQETQYF. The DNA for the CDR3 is TGTGCCAGCAGTTCACCCCCTAGCCAAGAGACCCAGTACTTC.

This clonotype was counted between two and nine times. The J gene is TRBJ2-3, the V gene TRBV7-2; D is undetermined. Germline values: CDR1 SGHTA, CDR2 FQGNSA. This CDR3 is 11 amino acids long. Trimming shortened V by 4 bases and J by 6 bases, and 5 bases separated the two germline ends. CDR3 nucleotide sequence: TGTGCCAGCAGCTCCCAGGATACGCAGTATTTT. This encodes CASSSQDTQYF.

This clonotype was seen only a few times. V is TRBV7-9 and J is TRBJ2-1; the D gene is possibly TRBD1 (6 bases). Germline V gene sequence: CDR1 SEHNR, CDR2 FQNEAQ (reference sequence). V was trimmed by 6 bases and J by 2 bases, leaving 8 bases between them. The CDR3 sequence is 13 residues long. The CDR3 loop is CASRGQPYNEQFF. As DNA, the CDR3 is TGTGCCAGCAGAGGACAGCCCTACAATGAGCAGTTCTTC.

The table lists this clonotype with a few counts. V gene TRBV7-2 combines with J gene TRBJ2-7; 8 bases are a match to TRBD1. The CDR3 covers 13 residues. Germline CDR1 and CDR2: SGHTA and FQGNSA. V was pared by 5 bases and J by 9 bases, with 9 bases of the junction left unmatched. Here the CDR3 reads CASSAGQGRGQYF. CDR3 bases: TGTGCCAGCAGCGCCGGACAGGGTCGCGGGCAGTACTTC.

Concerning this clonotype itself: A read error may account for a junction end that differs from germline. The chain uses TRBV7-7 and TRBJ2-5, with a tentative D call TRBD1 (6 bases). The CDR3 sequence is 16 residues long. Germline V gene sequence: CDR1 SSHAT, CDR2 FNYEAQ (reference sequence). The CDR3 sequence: CASSLVQQGSGETQYF. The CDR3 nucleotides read TGTGCTAGCAGCTTAGTTCAACAGGGCTCGGGGGAGACCCAGTACTTC.

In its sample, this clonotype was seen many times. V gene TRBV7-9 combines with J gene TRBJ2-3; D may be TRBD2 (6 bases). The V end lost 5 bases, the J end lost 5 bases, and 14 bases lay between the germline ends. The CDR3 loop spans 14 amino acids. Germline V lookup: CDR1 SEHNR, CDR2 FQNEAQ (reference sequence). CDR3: CASSPGVALDTQYF. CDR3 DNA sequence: TGTGCCAGCAGCCCGGGGGTAGCCTTAGATACGCAGTATTTT. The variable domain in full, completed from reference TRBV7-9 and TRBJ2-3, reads DTGVSQNPRHKITKRGQNVTFRCDPISEHNRLYWYRQTLGQGPEFLTYFQNEAQLEKSRLLSDRFSAERPKGSFSTLEIQRTEQGDSAMYLCASSPGVALDTQYFGPGTRLTVL.

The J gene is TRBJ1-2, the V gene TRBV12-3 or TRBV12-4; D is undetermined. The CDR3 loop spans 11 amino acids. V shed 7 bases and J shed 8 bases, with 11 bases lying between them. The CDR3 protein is CASTFGEGYTF. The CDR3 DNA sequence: TGTGCCAGCACTTTCGGGGAGGGCTACACCTTC.

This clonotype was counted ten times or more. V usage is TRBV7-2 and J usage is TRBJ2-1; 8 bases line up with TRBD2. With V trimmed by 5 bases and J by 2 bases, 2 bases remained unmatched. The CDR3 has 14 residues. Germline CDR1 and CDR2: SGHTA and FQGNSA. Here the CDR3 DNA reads TGTGCCAGCAGCCCGGGACTAGCCTACAATGAGCAGTTCTTC. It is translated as CASSPGLAYNEQFF. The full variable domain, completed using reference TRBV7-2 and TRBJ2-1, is GAGVSQSPSNKVTEKGKDVELRCDPISGHTALYWYRQSLGQGLEFLIYFQGNSAPDKSGLPSDRFSAERTGGSVSTLTIQRTQQEDSAVYLCASSPGLAYNEQFFGPGTRLTVL.

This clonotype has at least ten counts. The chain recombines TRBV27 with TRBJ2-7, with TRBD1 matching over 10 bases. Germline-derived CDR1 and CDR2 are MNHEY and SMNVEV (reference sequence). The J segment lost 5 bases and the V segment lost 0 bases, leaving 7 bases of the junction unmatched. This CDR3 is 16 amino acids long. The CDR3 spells CASSLSDRGRVHEQYF. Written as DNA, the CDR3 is TGTGCCAGCAGTTTATCTGACAGGGGGCGTGTACACGAGCAGTACTTC.

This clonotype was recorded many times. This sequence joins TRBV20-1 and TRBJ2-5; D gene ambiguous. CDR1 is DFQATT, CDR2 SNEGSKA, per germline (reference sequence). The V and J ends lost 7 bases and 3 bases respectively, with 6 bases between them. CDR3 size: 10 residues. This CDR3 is CSVEEETQYF. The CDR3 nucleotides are TGCAGTGTCGAGGAAGAGACCCAGTACTTC.

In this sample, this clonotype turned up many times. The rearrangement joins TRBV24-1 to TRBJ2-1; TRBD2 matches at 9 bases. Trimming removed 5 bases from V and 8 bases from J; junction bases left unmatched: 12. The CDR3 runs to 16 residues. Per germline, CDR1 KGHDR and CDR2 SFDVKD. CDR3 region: CATSGPLLAGLDEQFF. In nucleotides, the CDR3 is TGTGCCACCAGTGGACCCCTCCTAGCGGGGTTGGATGAGCAGTTCTTC.

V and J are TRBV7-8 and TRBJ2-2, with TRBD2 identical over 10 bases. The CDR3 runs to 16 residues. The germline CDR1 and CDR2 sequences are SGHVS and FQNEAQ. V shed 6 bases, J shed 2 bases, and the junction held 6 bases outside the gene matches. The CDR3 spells CASSKRTSGNTGELFF. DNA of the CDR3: TGTGCCAGCAGTAAACGGACTAGCGGCAACACCGGGGAGCTGTTTTTT.